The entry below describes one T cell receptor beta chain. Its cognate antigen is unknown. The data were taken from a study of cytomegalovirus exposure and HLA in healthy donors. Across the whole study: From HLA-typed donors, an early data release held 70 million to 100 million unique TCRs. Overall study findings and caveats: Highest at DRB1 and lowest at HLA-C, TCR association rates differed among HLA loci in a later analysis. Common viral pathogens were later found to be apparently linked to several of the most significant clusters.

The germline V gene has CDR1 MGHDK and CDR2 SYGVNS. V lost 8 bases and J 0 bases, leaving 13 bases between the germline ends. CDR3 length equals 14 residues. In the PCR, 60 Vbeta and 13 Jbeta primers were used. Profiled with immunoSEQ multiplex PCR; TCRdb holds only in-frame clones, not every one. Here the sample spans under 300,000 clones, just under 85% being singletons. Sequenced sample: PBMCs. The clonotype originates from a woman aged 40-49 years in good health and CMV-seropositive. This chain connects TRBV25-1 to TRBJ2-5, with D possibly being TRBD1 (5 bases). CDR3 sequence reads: CASGHHRDQETQYF. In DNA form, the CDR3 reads TGTGCCAGCGGACACCACCGGGACCAAGAGACCCAGTACTTC. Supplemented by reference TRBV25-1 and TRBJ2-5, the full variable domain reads EADIYQTPRYLVIGTGKKITLECSQTMGHDKMYWYQQDPGMELHLIHYSYGVNSTEKGDLSSESTVSRIRTEHFPLTLESARPSHTSQYLCASGHHRDQETQYFGPGTRLLVL.